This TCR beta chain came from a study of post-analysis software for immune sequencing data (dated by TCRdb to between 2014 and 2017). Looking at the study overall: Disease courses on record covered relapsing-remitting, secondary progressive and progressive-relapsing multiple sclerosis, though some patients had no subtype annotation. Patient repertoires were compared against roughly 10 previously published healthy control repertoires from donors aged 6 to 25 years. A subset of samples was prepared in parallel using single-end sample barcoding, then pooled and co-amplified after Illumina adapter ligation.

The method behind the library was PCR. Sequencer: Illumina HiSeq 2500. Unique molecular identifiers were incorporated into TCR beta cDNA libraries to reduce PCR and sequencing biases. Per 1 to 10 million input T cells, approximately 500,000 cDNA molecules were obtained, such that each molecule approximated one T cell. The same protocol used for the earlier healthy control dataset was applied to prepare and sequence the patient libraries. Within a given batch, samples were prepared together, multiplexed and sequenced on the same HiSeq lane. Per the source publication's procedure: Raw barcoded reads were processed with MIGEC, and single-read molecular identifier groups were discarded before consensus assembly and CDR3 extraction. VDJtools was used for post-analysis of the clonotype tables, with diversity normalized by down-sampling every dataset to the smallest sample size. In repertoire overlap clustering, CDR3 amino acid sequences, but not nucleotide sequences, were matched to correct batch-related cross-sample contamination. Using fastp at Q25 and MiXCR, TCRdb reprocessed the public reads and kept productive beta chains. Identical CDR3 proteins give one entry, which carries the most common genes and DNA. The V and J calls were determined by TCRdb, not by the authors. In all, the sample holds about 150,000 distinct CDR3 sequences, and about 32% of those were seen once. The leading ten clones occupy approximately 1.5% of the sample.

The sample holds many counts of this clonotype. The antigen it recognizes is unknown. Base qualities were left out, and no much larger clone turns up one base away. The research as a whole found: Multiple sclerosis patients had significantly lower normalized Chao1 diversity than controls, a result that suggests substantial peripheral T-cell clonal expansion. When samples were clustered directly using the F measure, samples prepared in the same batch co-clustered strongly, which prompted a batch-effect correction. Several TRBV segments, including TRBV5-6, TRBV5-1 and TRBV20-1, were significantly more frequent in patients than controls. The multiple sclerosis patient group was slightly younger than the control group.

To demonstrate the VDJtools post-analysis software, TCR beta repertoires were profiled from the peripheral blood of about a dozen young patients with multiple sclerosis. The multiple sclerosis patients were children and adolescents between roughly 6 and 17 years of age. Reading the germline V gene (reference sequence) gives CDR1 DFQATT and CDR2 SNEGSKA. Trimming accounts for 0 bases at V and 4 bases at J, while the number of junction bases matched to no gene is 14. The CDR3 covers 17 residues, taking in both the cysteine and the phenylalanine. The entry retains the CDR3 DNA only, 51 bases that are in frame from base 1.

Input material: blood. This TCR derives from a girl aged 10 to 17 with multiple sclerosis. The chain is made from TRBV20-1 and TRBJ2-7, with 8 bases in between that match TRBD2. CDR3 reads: CSARDRASGYPRYEQYF. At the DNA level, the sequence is TGCAGTGCTAGAGATCGGGCTAGCGGGTATCCCAGGTACGAGCAGTACTTC.